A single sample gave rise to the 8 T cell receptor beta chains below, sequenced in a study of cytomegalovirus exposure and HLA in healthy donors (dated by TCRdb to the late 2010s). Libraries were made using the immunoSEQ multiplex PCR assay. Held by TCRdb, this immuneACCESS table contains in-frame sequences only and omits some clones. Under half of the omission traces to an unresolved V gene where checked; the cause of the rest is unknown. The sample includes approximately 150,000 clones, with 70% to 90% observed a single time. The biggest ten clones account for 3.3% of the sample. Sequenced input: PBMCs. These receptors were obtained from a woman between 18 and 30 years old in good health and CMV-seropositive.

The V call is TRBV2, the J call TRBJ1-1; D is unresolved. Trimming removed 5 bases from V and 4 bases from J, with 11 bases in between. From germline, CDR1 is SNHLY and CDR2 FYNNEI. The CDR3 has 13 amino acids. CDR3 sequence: CASSRRESTEAFF. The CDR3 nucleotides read TGTGCCAGCAGTCGAAGGGAGTCCACTGAAGCTTTCTTT.

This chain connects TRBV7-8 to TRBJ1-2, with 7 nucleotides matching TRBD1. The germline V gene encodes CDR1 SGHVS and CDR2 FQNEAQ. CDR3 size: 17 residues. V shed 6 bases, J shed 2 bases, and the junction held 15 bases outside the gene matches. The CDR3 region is CASSHTRPGQSNYGYTF. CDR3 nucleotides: TGTGCCAGCAGTCACACGCGCCCGGGACAGTCAAACTATGGCTACACCTTC.

The CDR3 DNA follows: TGTGCCAGCAGCCTAAACCCAGCGGAGTCCGCCTACGAGCAGTACTTC. Translation: CASSLNPAESAYEQYF. The J gene is TRBJ2-7, the V gene TRBV9; D may be TRBD2 (5 bases). Trimming took 4 bases from V and 2 from J, leaving 19 bases between them. The CDR3 has 16 amino acids. Germline CDR1 and CDR2: SGDLS and YYNGEE. Based on the CDR3 plus reference TRBV9 and TRBJ2-7, the full variable domain is DSGVTQTPKHLITATGQRVTLRCSPRSGDLSVYWYQQSLDQGLQFLIQYYNGEERAKGNILERFSAQQFPDLHSELNLSSLELGDSALYFCASSLNPAESAYEQYFGPGTRLTVT.

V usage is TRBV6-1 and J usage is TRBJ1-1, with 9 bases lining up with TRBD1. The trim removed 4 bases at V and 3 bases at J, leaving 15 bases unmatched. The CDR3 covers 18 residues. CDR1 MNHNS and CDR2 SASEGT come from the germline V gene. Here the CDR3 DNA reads TGTGCCAGCAGTGGTGAACAGGGGGCTCGACGGATTGACACTGAAGCTTTCTTT. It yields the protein CASSGEQGARRIDTEAFF.

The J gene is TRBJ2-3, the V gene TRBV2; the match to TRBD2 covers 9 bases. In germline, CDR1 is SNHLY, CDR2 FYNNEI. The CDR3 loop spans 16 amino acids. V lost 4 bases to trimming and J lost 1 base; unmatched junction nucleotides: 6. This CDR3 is CASSGGSGSGTDTQYF. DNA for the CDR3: TGTGCCAGCAGTGGGGGTAGCGGGAGTGGCACAGATACGCAGTATTTT.

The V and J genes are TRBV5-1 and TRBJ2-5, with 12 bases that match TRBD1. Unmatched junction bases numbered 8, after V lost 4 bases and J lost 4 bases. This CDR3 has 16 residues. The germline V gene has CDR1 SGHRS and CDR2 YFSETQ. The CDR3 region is CASSVPGTGGGETQYF. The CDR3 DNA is TGCGCCAGCAGCGTACCGGGGACAGGGGGCGGAGAGACCCAGTACTTC. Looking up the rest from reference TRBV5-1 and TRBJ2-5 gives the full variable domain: KAGVTQTPRYLIKTRGQQVTLSCSPISGHRSVSWYQQTPGQGLQFLFEYFSETQRNKGNFPGRFSGRQFSNSRSEMNVSTLELGDSALYLCASSVPGTGGGETQYFGPGTRLLVL.

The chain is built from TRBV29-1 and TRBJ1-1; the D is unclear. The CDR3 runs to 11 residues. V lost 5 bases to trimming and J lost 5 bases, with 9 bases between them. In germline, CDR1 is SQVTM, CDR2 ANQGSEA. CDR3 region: CSVLTGTEAFF. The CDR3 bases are TGCAGCGTTTTGACTGGGACTGAAGCTTTCTTT. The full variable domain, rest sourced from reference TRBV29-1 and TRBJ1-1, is SAVISQKPSRDICQRGTSLTIQCQVDSQVTMMFWYRQQPGQSLTLIATANQGSEATYESGFVIDKFPISRPNLTFSTLTVSNMSPEDSSIYLCSVLTGTEAFFGQGTRLTVV.

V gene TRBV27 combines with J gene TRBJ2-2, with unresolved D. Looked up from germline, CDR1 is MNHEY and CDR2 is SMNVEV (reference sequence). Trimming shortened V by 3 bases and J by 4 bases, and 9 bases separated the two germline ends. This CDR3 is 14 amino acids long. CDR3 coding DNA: TGTGCCAGCAGTTTGGCGGCCATCACCGGGGAGCTGTTTTTT. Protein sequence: CASSLAAITGELFF.